This entry lists 11 T cell receptor beta chains sequenced from one sample in a study of CD8+CD57+ T cells in acquired aplastic anemia (dated by TCRdb to 2016 to 2019). TCRdb names Illumina HiSeq 2000 as the instrument used. Profiling of TCR beta VDJ combinations and CDR3 sequences used genomic DNA as the template. TCRdb reanalyzed the raw reads on its own, using fastp at Q25 for trimming and MiXCR for clone calling, and kept in-frame beta chains. All rows with the same CDR3 protein become a single entry with the most common DNA and genes. The sample table lists roughly 200,000 distinct CDR3 sequences, over 60% of them with a count of one. The ten largest clonotypes hold around 28% of the sample. Sequences were obtained from sorted CD4+, CD8+, or CD8+CD57+ T cells (not recorded which) from PBMCs. These receptor sequences come from a human donor in good health.

The V gene is TRBV12-3 or TRBV12-4, the J gene TRBJ1-6, with D uncertain. The CDR3 length is 11 residues. Trimming removed 6 bases at V and 8 bases at J, with 5 bases between. In DNA, the CDR3 is TGTGCCAGCAGCCAATATTCACCCCTCCACTTT. Translation: CASSQYSPLHF.

The chain has TRBV10-3 and TRBJ2-7; TRBD2 matches at 13 bases. Germline assignment: CDR1 ENHRY and CDR2 SYGVKD. The CDR3 is made up of 15 amino acids. V was pared by 0 bases and J by 5 bases, with 1 base of the junction left unmatched. The CDR3 sequence is CAISESGLAGDEQYF. CDR3 bases: TGTGCCATCAGTGAGTCAGGACTAGCGGGAGACGAGCAGTACTTC.

This clonotype was counted between two and nine times. A single base separates this from a much larger clone, so it may be a read error. The genes are TRBV7-9 and TRBJ2-5; no clear D. V was pared by 7 bases and J by 1 base, with 10 bases between. In germline, CDR1 is SEHNR, CDR2 FQNEAQ (reference sequence). The length of the CDR3 is 13 residues. CDR3 residues: CASNESGQETQYF. The CDR3, as DNA: TGTGCCAGCAACGAGAGTGGCCAAGAGACCCAGTACTTC.

The rearrangement uses TRBV19 and TRBJ2-6; D not resolved. Germline lookup yields CDR1 LNHDA and CDR2 SQIVND (reference sequence). CDR3 length equals 15 residues. The V and J ends lost 3 bases and 4 bases respectively, with 10 bases between them. The CDR3 coding sequence is TGTGCCAGTAGTATGGGCGTGTCCGGGGCCAACGTCCTGACTTTC. It yields the protein CASSMGVSGANVLTF. Looking up the rest from reference TRBV19 and TRBJ2-6 gives the full variable domain: DGGITQSPKYLFRKEGQNVTLSCEQNLNHDAMYWYRQDPGQGLRLIYYSQIVNDFQKGDIAEGYSVSREKKESFPLTVTSAQKNPTAFYLCASSMGVSGANVLTFGAGSRLTVL.

The chain carries TRBV5-6 and TRBJ2-1; D is uncertain. The J call could be wrong; TRBJ2-7 is a better fit for the DNA end. The CDR3 is 13 residues long. In germline, CDR1 is SGHDT, CDR2 YYEEEE. The CDR3 region is CASSFLDSPEQYF. CDR3 in DNA: TGTGCCAGCAGCTTCCTAGATTCTCCCGAGCAGTACTTC.

The chain is built from TRBV10-3 and TRBJ1-5; D gene ambiguous. Trimming removed 10 bases at V and 11 bases at J, with 21 bases between. This CDR3 spans 13 amino acids. Germline values: CDR1 ENHRY, CDR2 SYGVKD. The CDR3 reads CASTSLHRVTQHF. CDR3 sequence (DNA): TGTGCCAGCACCAGCTTACATAGGGTGACCCAGCATTTT.

This clonotype showed up many times. The chain employs TRBV27 and TRBJ2-7; TRBD2 matches 7 bases. The junction had 3 bases not matched to a gene; V was cut back by 3 bases and J by 4 bases. CDR1 MNHEY and CDR2 SMNVEV come from the germline V gene (reference sequence). CDR3 length equals 13 residues. In DNA form, the CDR3 reads TGTGCCAGCAGTTTGACTAGCCGGTACGAGCAGTACTTC. It translates to CASSLTSRYEQYF.

This clonotype was seen at least ten times. The J gene is TRBJ1-1, the V gene TRBV4-1; D is unclear. CDR1 is MGHRA, CDR2 YSYEKL, per germline. Trimming left V 0 bases short and J 4 bases short, with 18 bases between. This CDR3 contains 17 residues. The CDR3 protein is CASSQEVFRVGGTEAFF. CDR3 sequence (DNA): TGCGCCAGCAGCCAAGAAGTATTCCGGGTAGGTGGCACTGAAGCTTTCTTT.

The CDR3 DNA is TGTGCCAGCAGCTTAGTTTCAGAGAATTCACCCCTCCACTTT. It specifies CASSLVSENSPLHF. This sequence joins TRBV7-8 and TRBJ1-6; D unclear. The germline V gene has CDR1 SGHVS and CDR2 FQNEAQ. Between the trimmed V and J ends, which lost 1 base and 7 bases, there was a span of 8 bases. The CDR3 totals 14 residues.

This clonotype has at least ten counts. The CDR3 loop reads CSVEDSGGGNEKLFF. CDR3 coding DNA: TGCAGCGTTGAAGATTCGGGCGGGGGCAATGAAAAACTGTTTTTT. The chain couples TRBV29-1 to TRBJ1-4; D is possibly TRBD1 (6 bases). Germline values: CDR1 SQVTM, CDR2 ANQGSEA. There are 15 residues in the CDR3. Trimming cost V 0 bases and J 5 bases, with 13 bases left between them.

This chain joins TRBV12-3 or TRBV12-4 and TRBJ2-1, with D perhaps matching TRBD1 or TRBD2 (5 bases each). Trimming took 6 bases from V and 0 from J, leaving 12 bases between them. The CDR3 is 15 residues long. CDR3 sequence: CASRGPTASYNEQFF. DNA of the CDR3: TGTGCCAGCAGGGGACCGACAGCCTCCTACAATGAGCAGTTCTTC.